These 28 T cell receptor beta chains were all obtained from the same sample, sequenced in a study of cytomegalovirus exposure and HLA in healthy donors. The study ran its PCR with 60 Vbeta and 13 Jbeta primers. The assay was immunoSEQ multiplex PCR, and TCRdb's table has in-frame clones only and misses some. The sample shows 90,000 to 130,000 clones, approximately 70% of them seen only once. Source material: PBMCs. The origin of the receptors is a man younger than 40 in good health and CMV-seropositive.

This clone occurred once. This chain uses TRBV6-1 with TRBJ2-2; a possible D gene is TRBD1 (6 bases). V lost 8 bases to trimming and J lost 0 bases, with 10 bases between them. The CDR3 spans 14 residues. CDR1 is MNHNS, CDR2 SASEGT, per germline. The CDR3, as DNA: TGTGCCAGCCGCGAGGGGGCGAACACCGGGGAGCTGTTTTTT. Encoded protein: CASREGANTGELFF.

Only one count was recorded for this clone. The rearrangement links TRBV7-9 to TRBJ2-7; perhaps TRBD1 as D (6 bases). CDR3 length equals 14 residues. Germline V CDR1 and CDR2: SEHNR, FQNEAQ (reference sequence). The V end lost 3 bases, the J end lost 0 bases, and 9 bases lay between the germline ends. CDR3 nucleotide sequence: TGTGCCAGCAGCTTCGACAGGTACTCCTACGAGCAGTACTTC. Translating it yields CASSFDRYSYEQYF.

The chain carries TRBV19 and TRBJ2-5; 8 nucleotides align to TRBD1. The J call may be faulty, since TRBJ2-7 better matches the DNA end. This CDR3 is 16 amino acids long. Germline values: CDR1 LNHDA, CDR2 SQIVND (reference sequence). The CDR3 region has the DNA TGTGCCAGTAGTATCTCTCGGACAGGGCTTTCCTACGAGCAGTACTTC. Translated: CASSISRTGLSYEQYF.

A few counts support this clone. The rearrangement links TRBV7-2 to TRBJ2-3; D possibly corresponds to TRBD1 (6 bases). CDR3 length: 14 residues. Deletions cut 1 base from V and 5 bases from J, with 10 bases between. The germline gives CDR1 SGHTA, CDR2 FQGNSA. CDR3 coding DNA: TGTGCCAGCAGCTTAGGAGGGACACGAGATACGCAGTATTTT. The encoded protein is CASSLGGTRDTQYF. Full variable domain (outside the CDR3, taken from reference TRBV7-2 and TRBJ2-3): GAGVSQSPSNKVTEKGKDVELRCDPISGHTALYWYRQSLGQGLEFLIYFQGNSAPDKSGLPSDRFSAERTGGSVSTLTIQRTQQEDSAVYLCASSLGGTRDTQYFGPGTRLTVL.

CDR3 DNA: TGTGCCACCAGCAGAGACAGGGGCGAAAAACTGTTTTTT. It is translated as CATSRDRGEKLFF. This chain joins TRBV15 and TRBJ1-4; D may be TRBD1 (6 bases). The V gene lost 0 bases and the J gene lost 8 bases, with 7 bases spanning the gap. The CDR3 covers 13 residues. Germline CDR1 LNHNV, CDR2 YYDKDF (reference sequence).

The V and J genes are TRBV9 and TRBJ1-1; possibly TRBD1 for D (6 bases). The CDR3 is 13 amino acids. V was shortened by 3 bases and J by 3 bases, with 9 bases between the two germline ends. The germline gives CDR1 SGDLS, CDR2 YYNGEE. The CDR3 bases are TGTGCCAGCAGCGGTTACAGGGACACTGAAGCTTTCTTT. This codes for CASSGYRDTEAFF.

This clone was picked up a small number of times. The CDR3 DNA is TGTGCCAGCAGCTTACATTTTCTTCGGGTAGGATTCGACAATGAGCAGTTCTTC. The encoded protein is CASSLHFLRVGFDNEQFF. J is TRBJ2-1 and V is TRBV12-1; the table names TRBD2, a call not compared with the DNA. TRBV12-1 is marked as a pseudogene. This CDR3 spans 18 amino acids.

The chain links TRBV11-3 to TRBJ2-7, with 8 bases identical to TRBD1. Trimming took 7 bases from V and 2 from J; bases not matched to a gene: 4. The CDR3 extends over 13 amino acids. Looked up from germline, CDR1 is SGHNT and CDR2 is YENEEA. The CDR3, as DNA: TGTGCCAGCACCCCGACAGGGGCCTACGAGCAGTACGTC. Amino acid sequence: CASTPTGAYEQYV.

The chain carries TRBV30 and TRBJ2-1, with 10 bases lining up with TRBD2. The V and J ends lost 2 bases and 5 bases, in that order; junction bases with no gene match: 0. There are 13 residues in the CDR3. Germline loops: CDR1 GTSNPN, CDR2 SVGIG (reference sequence). The CDR3 DNA reads as TGTGCCTGGAGTAGCGGGAGGGACAATGAGCAGTTCTTC. The encoded protein is CAWSSGRDNEQFF. The full variable domain, in which reference TRBV30 and TRBJ2-1 provide the parts outside the CDR3, is SQTIHQWPATLVQPVGSPLSLECTVEGTSNPNLYWYRQAAGRGLQLLFYSVGIGQISSEVPQNLSASRPQDRQFILSSKKLLLSDSGFYLCAWSSGRDNEQFFGPGTRLTVL.

This clone showed up just a few times. The chain is built from TRBV30 and TRBJ1-4; TRBD1 aligns across 8 bases. Looked up from germline, CDR1 is GTSNPN and CDR2 is SVGIG (reference sequence). The CDR3 spans 16 residues. V shed 0 bases, J shed 7 bases, and the junction held 10 bases outside the gene matches. The CDR3 nucleotides are TGTGCCTGGAGTGTACCAGGACAGGGTGGGAGTGAAAAACTGTTTTTT. Translated: CAWSVPGQGGSEKLFF.

V usage is TRBV18 and J usage is TRBJ1-2; 12 nucleotides line up with TRBD1. The junction had 9 bases not matched to a gene; V was cut back by 6 bases and J by 7 bases. Per germline, CDR1 KGHSH and CDR2 LQKENI. This CDR3 region has 15 residues. The CDR3 nucleotides are TGTGCCAGCTCTCCCCTCGGGACAGGGGGCGGTGGCTACACCTTC. Amino acids: CASSPLGTGGGGYTF.

The count of this clone is one. The CDR3 coding sequence is TGCGCCAGCAGCTTGGACCGGGACAGGGTACGGGAGCAGTTCTTC. Protein sequence: CASSLDRDRVREQFF. The chain links TRBV5-1 to TRBJ2-1, with 9 bases matching TRBD1. CDR1 is SGHRS, CDR2 YFSETQ, per germline. The CDR3 has 15 amino acids. With V trimmed by 0 bases and J by 10 bases, 8 bases remained unmatched.

The rearrangement links TRBV7-9 to TRBJ2-3; tentatively, D is TRBD1 (6 bases). Germline V gives CDR1 SEHNR, CDR2 FQNEAQ (reference sequence). This CDR3 has 15 residues. V lost 0 bases to trimming and J lost 2 bases, with 9 bases between them. This CDR3 reads CASSLAWGLTDTQYF. CDR3 sequence (DNA): TGTGCCAGCAGCTTAGCGTGGGGGCTCACAGATACGCAGTATTTT. The full variable domain, with the rest looked up from reference TRBV7-9 and TRBJ2-3, is DTGVSQNPRHKITKRGQNVTFRCDPISEHNRLYWYRQTLGQGPEFLTYFQNEAQLEKSRLLSDRFSAERPKGSFSTLEIQRTEQGDSAMYLCASSLAWGLTDTQYFGPGTRLTVL.

This clone was recorded once. The chain carries TRBV6-5 and TRBJ1-1; 7 positions match TRBD1. V shed 4 bases and J 2 bases; nucleotides not matched to a gene: 7. Germline V lookup: CDR1 MNHEY, CDR2 SVGAGI. This CDR3 is built from 15 residues. DNA for the CDR3: TGTGCCAGCAGTTTCTTTGACAGGGCAAACACTGAAGCTTTCTTT. It encodes CASSFFDRANTEAFF.

This clone appeared once. One junction end disagrees with the germline gene, perhaps due to a read error. This rearrangement joins TRBV11-2 to TRBJ1-1, with D possibly TRBD1 on 6 matching bases. This CDR3 region has 14 residues. Germline V gene sequence: CDR1 SGHAT, CDR2 FQNNGV. CDR3 nucleotide sequence: TGTGCCAGCAGCTTAAGGTTTGGGGACACTGAAGCCTTCTTT. This sequence encodes CASSLRFGDTEAFF. The whole variable domain, filled in from reference TRBV11-2 and TRBJ1-1, reads EAGVAQSPRYKIIEKRQSVAFWCNPISGHATLYWYQQILGQGPKLLIQFQNNGVVDDSQLPKDRFSAERLKGVDSTLKIQPAKLEDSAVYLCASSLRFGDTEAFFGQGTRLTVV.

V and J are TRBV6-5 and TRBJ2-7, with a weak D call TRBD1 (6 bases). Per germline, CDR1 MNHEY and CDR2 SVGAGI. The CDR3 is 13 residues long. Trimming took off 5 bases at V and 2 bases at J, with 10 bases between the two ends. This chain's CDR3 is CASSLQGAYEQYV. In nucleotides, the CDR3 is TGTGCCAGCAGTCTACAGGGTGCCTACGAGCAGTACGTC.

The gene calls are TRBV7-9 and TRBJ2-1, with D uncertain. Germline V CDR1 and CDR2: SEHNR, FQNEAQ (reference sequence). The CDR3 is 16 amino acids. Trimming stripped 5 bases from V and 0 bases from J, with 14 bases between. CDR3 loop: CASSATPASSYNEQFF. Written as DNA, the CDR3 is TGTGCCAGCAGCGCCACGCCCGCGAGCTCCTACAATGAGCAGTTCTTC.

The chain is built from TRBV11-3 and TRBJ2-3; 8 bases line up with TRBD2. The CDR3 runs 15 residues. Germline CDR1 is SGHNT and CDR2 is YENEEA. The V segment lost 7 bases and the J segment 7 bases; nucleotides outside the gene matches: 13. CDR3 sequence: CASTPRVLAGYTQYF. In nucleotides, the CDR3 is TGTGCCAGCACCCCAAGGGTGTTAGCGGGGTATACGCAGTATTTT.

The V and J genes are TRBV27 and TRBJ1-6; D ambiguous. V lost 6 bases to trimming and J lost 7 bases, with 7 bases between them. Germline CDR1 is MNHEY and CDR2 is SMNVEV (reference sequence). The CDR3 loop spans 12 amino acids. This CDR3 reads CASRLENSPLHF. As DNA, the CDR3 is TGTGCCAGCAGACTAGAGAATTCACCCCTCCACTTT.

The chain carries TRBV7-2 and TRBJ2-3, with 10 bases aligning to TRBD2. CDR3 length equals 16 residues. Germline assignment: CDR1 SGHTA and CDR2 FQGNSA. V lost 6 bases and J lost 0; bases outside the gene matches: 6. The DNA for the CDR3 is TGTGCCAGCAGACCCCTTAGCGGGGGGAGCACAGATACGCAGTATTTT. It codes for CASRPLSGGSTDTQYF. Variable domain in full (rest from reference TRBV7-2 and TRBJ2-3): GAGVSQSPSNKVTEKGKDVELRCDPISGHTALYWYRQSLGQGLEFLIYFQGNSAPDKSGLPSDRFSAERTGGSVSTLTIQRTQQEDSAVYLCASRPLSGGSTDTQYFGPGTRLTVL.

The chain carries TRBV7-9 and TRBJ1-2; D is uncertain. The CDR3 is 14 amino acids. V gave up 5 bases and J gave up 4 bases, with 14 bases separating them. Germline V lookup: CDR1 SEHNR, CDR2 FQNEAQ (reference sequence). The CDR3 loop reads CASSPTFEGYGYTF. CDR3 bases: TGTGCCAGCAGCCCCACCTTTGAGGGCTATGGCTACACCTTC.

The rearrangement joins TRBV9 to TRBJ2-4, with D perhaps matching TRBD1 (5 bases). The CDR3 contains 15 residues. Trimming cost V 3 bases and J 0 bases, with 10 bases left between them. CDR1 SGDLS and CDR2 YYNGEE come from the germline V gene. CDR3 in DNA: TGTGCCAGCAGCGCCTCTAGGGGAGCCAAAAACATTCAGTACTTC. Its translation is CASSASRGAKNIQYF. Based on the CDR3 plus reference TRBV9 and TRBJ2-4, the full variable domain is DSGVTQTPKHLITATGQRVTLRCSPRSGDLSVYWYQQSLDQGLQFLIQYYNGEERAKGNILERFSAQQFPDLHSELNLSSLELGDSALYFCASSASRGAKNIQYFGAGTRLSVL.

This clone was detected only once. J is TRBJ2-1 and V is TRBV10-3; D not resolved. Germline CDR1 is ENHRY and CDR2 is SYGVKD. The V end was cut by 6 bases, the J end by 6 bases, with 12 bases between. There are 13 residues in the CDR3. CDR3 region: CAISQYKSNEQFF. The CDR3, as DNA: TGTGCCATCAGCCAATACAAGTCCAATGAGCAGTTCTTC.

The chain carries TRBV4-1 and TRBJ2-1; tentative D call: TRBD1 (6 bases). The CDR3 length is 16 residues. Trimming stripped 0 bases from V and 7 bases from J, with 16 bases between. Germline V CDR1 and CDR2: MGHRA, YSYEKL. The CDR3 nucleotides read TGCGCCAGCAGCCAAGAGACCAGGGGTTTTAATAATGAGCAGTTCTTC. Translated: CASSQETRGFNNEQFF.

This rearrangement joins TRBV6-5 to TRBJ1-2, with D perhaps TRBD1 (5 bases). CDR1 and CDR2 (germline): MNHEY, SVGAGI. V dropped 10 bases and J dropped 2 bases, with 14 bases sitting between them. This CDR3 is built from 13 residues. The CDR3 is CAISGGPNYGYTF. Here the CDR3 DNA reads TGTGCCATCAGCGGGGGACCGAACTATGGCTACACCTTC.

The rearrangement uses TRBV9 and TRBJ1-4; 7 nucleotides line up with TRBD1. Germline assignment: CDR1 SGDLS and CDR2 YYNGEE. Germline trimming cut 4 bases from V and 3 bases from J; bases unmatched to any gene: 6. The CDR3 contains 15 residues. The chain's CDR3 is CASSFRQGSNEKLFF. The CDR3 DNA sequence: TGTGCCAGCAGCTTTCGACAGGGCTCTAATGAAAAACTGTTTTTT.

This sequence joins TRBV9 and TRBJ1-1; 10 bases are a match to TRBD1. From germline, CDR1 is SGDLS and CDR2 YYNGEE. This CDR3 comprises 14 residues. The V and J ends lost 4 bases and 4 bases, in that order; junction bases with no gene match: 4. The CDR3 DNA reads as TGTGCCAGCAGCCTGGGGGACAGGGGCACTGAAGCTTTCTTT. Translating it yields CASSLGDRGTEAFF.

The rearrangement joins TRBV2 to TRBJ2-2; 7 bases match TRBD1. Germline loops: CDR1 SNHLY, CDR2 FYNNEI. The CDR3 is 18 residues long. The junction had 18 bases not matched to a gene; V was cut back by 9 bases and J by 2 bases. The CDR3 sequence is CASSLQGVRVRNTGELFF. DNA for the CDR3: TGTGCCAGTAGCCTCCAGGGGGTAAGAGTAAGAAACACCGGGGAGCTGTTTTTT.